Below, 19 T cell receptor beta chains from the same sample are listed, as sequenced in a study of blood T cell repertoires in COVID-19 (dated by TCRdb to the early 2020s). The library was built by means of the immunoSEQ multiplex PCR assay. Not all clones reach the TCRdb copy of this immuneACCESS table, which keeps in-frame sequences only. Checked studies attribute under half of the gap to unresolved V genes and leave the rest unexplained. The table for this sample lists 100,000 to 150,000 clones; approximately 70% of them were counted only once. In total, the top ten clones hold 1.9% of the sample. Sequenced material: peripheral blood. These TCRs come from a woman aged 70-85 years with acute or convalescent COVID-19.

Only a few counts were recorded for this clone. The rearrangement links TRBV11-2 to TRBJ1-6; no clear D. Trimming pared 1 base from V and 6 bases from J, leaving 7 bases between. Looked up from germline, CDR1 is SGHAT and CDR2 is FQNNGV. The CDR3 length is 14 residues. CDR3 in DNA: TGTGCCAGCAGCTTAGGAGCAAGTAATTCACCCCTCCACTTT. This translates into CASSLGASNSPLHF.

CDR3 DNA: TGTGCCAGCAGACTCTATAGCGGGCGCACAGATACGCAGTATTTT. It encodes CASRLYSGRTDTQYF. J is TRBJ2-3 and V is TRBV5-4; TRBD2 matches 7 bases. Germline CDR1 and CDR2: SGHNT and YYREEE (reference sequence). CDR3 length: 15 residues. Germline trimming cut 5 bases from V and 1 base from J; bases unmatched to any gene: 7.

This clone showed up many times. The chain couples TRBV19 to TRBJ1-5, with D uncertain. Germline V gene data show CDR1 as LNHDA and CDR2 as SQIVND (reference sequence). The V and J ends lost 6 bases and 3 bases respectively, with 9 bases between them. The CDR3 length is 13 residues. The CDR3: CASSFSFNQPQHF. In DNA form, the CDR3 reads TGTGCCAGTAGCTTCTCCTTCAATCAGCCCCAGCATTTT.

V usage is TRBV29-1 and J usage is TRBJ2-3; D might be TRBD1 (5 bases). Germline V CDR1 and CDR2: SQVTM, ANQGSEA. This CDR3 region has 12 residues. Trimming took 3 bases from V and 6 from J, leaving 10 bases between them. CDR3 nucleotide sequence: TGCAGCGTTGACAGGGCCTCTGATACGCAGTATTTT. Translation: CSVDRASDTQYF.

This sequence joins TRBV7-2 and TRBJ2-3; 9 bases map to TRBD2. This CDR3 has 17 residues. Germline V gene lookup returns CDR1 SGHTA and CDR2 FQGNSA. Losses at the gene ends were 0 bases for V and 0 bases for J; bases not matched to a gene: 4. CDR3 in DNA: TGTGCCAGCAGCTTAGCTAGCGGGGGCGCTAGCACAGATACGCAGTATTTT. Translation gives CASSLASGGASTDTQYF.

The V call is TRBV5-6, the J call TRBJ2-7, with a possible D match to TRBD1 (5 bases). This CDR3 spans 15 amino acids. The germline V gene has CDR1 SGHDT and CDR2 YYEEEE. V was clipped by 2 bases and J by 5 bases, with 17 bases between them. The CDR3 here is CASSFVRQGSHEQYF. CDR3 bases: TGTGCCAGCAGCTTCGTGAGGCAGGGTAGTCACGAGCAGTACTTC.

The V and J genes are TRBV3-1 (or the pseudogene TRBV3-2) and TRBJ2-7; no firm D call. Germline V CDR1 and CDR2: LGHDT, YNNKEL (reference sequence). Trimming pared 0 bases from V and 6 bases from J, leaving 12 bases between. This CDR3 is built from 14 residues. This chain's CDR3 is CASSQDRLSGEQYF. The CDR3 bases are TGTGCCAGCAGCCAAGATCGGCTCTCAGGCGAGCAGTACTTC.

In its sample, this clone was seen once. The J gene is TRBJ2-1, the V gene TRBV20-1; TRBD2 agrees at 7 bases. Looked up from germline, CDR1 is DFQATT and CDR2 is SNEGSKA (reference sequence). V shed 5 bases and J 13 bases; nucleotides not matched to a gene: 5. The CDR3 extends over 10 amino acids. The CDR3 coding sequence is TGCAGTGCTGGGGGGGGAGCTCAGTTCTTC. It yields the protein CSAGGGAQFF.

The chain combines TRBV7-9 with TRBJ2-1, with a tentative D call TRBD1 (5 bases). V was clipped by 1 base and J by 0 bases, with 10 bases between them. Germline CDR1 and CDR2: SEHNR and FQNEAQ (reference sequence). The CDR3 has 16 amino acids. The DNA for the CDR3 is TGTGCCAGCAGCTTAGTCAAGGGGTCCTCCTACAATGAGCAGTTCTTC. Translated: CASSLVKGSSYNEQFF.

V gene TRBV2 combines with J gene TRBJ1-2, with D maybe TRBD1 (5 bases). Germline values: CDR1 SNHLY, CDR2 FYNNEI. Trimming stripped 3 bases from V and 2 bases from J, with 7 bases between. The CDR3 is 13 residues long. This CDR3 is CASSEQGNYGYTF. In nucleotides, the CDR3 is TGTGCCAGCAGTGAGCAGGGAAACTATGGCTACACCTTC.

This clone appeared a few times. V usage is TRBV21-1 and J usage is TRBJ2-7; the D segment call TRBD1 is taken from the table without a DNA check. TRBV21-1 constitutes a pseudogene. The CDR3 is 14 residues long. CDR3 protein: CAASPDRLYYEQYF. CDR3 in DNA: TGTGCCGCCTCCCCAGACAGATTATACTACGAGCAGTACTTC.

The table lists this clone with a few counts. The chain has TRBV3-1 (or the pseudogene TRBV3-2) and TRBJ1-5; TRBD1 is a possible D gene (5 bases). V was clipped by 0 bases and J by 4 bases, with 7 bases between them. This CDR3 comprises 14 residues. CDR1 and CDR2 (germline): LGHDT, YNNKEL (reference sequence). CDR3 sequence (DNA): TGTGCCAGCAGCCAAGAGGCAGGGAATCAGCCCCAGCATTTT. Residues: CASSQEAGNQPQHF.

This clone was found once. This chain joins TRBV19 and TRBJ1-5, with D hard to call. The CDR3 is 13 residues long. Germline V CDR1 and CDR2: LNHDA, SQIVND (reference sequence). V lost 6 bases, J lost 4 bases, and 10 bases lay in between. The chain's CDR3 is CASRARANQPQHF. As DNA, the CDR3 is TGTGCCAGTAGGGCGAGGGCGAATCAGCCCCAGCATTTT. Based on the CDR3 plus reference TRBV19 and TRBJ1-5, the full variable domain is DGGITQSPKYLFRKEGQNVTLSCEQNLNHDAMYWYRQDPGQGLRLIYYSQIVNDFQKGDIAEGYSVSREKKESFPLTVTSAQKNPTAFYLCASRARANQPQHFGDGTRLSIL.

This chain connects TRBV7-8 to TRBJ2-7; 9 bases agree with TRBD1. CDR1 is SGHVS, CDR2 FQNEAQ, per germline. The V gene end was trimmed by 5 bases and the J gene end by 5 bases; junction bases not matched to a gene: 7. The CDR3 extends over 14 amino acids. The CDR3 region has the DNA TGTGCCAGCAGCCGCGGACAGGGGATGGACGAGCAGTACTTC. This codes for CASSRGQGMDEQYF.

V and J are TRBV5-5 and TRBJ1-5, with 9 positions matching TRBD1. V shed 4 bases and J 8 bases; nucleotides not matched to a gene: 10. The CDR3 runs to 15 residues. CDR1 and CDR2 (germline): SGHKS, YYEKEE (reference sequence). The CDR3 DNA follows: TGTGCCAGCAGCCGATCCACAGGGGGCGAGGAGCCCCAGCATTTT. It encodes CASSRSTGGEEPQHF.

This rearrangement joins TRBV29-1 to TRBJ2-5; D is perhaps TRBD2 (6 bases). V was shortened by 4 bases and J by 1 base, with 10 bases between the two germline ends. CDR3 length: 13 residues. Per germline, CDR1 SQVTM and CDR2 ANQGSEA. The CDR3 coding sequence is TGCAGCGTTGTTCGGGGGAGCCAAGAGACCCAGTACTTC. This translates into CSVVRGSQETQYF.

The chain links TRBV6-1 to TRBJ1-2; 7 bases are shared with TRBD1. V lost 2 bases to trimming and J lost 7 bases; unmatched junction nucleotides: 10. The CDR3 covers 15 residues. Germline V gene lookup returns CDR1 MNHNS and CDR2 SASEGT. For the CDR3, the DNA is TGTGCCAGCAGTGAAAGGTCCCAGGGGGTCCGTGGCTACACCTTC. Residues: CASSERSQGVRGYTF.

The rearrangement links TRBV6-5 to TRBJ1-2, with 7 bases lining up with TRBD1. The CDR3 is 14 amino acids. Trimming removed 2 bases from V and 3 bases from J; junction bases left unmatched: 3. Germline-derived CDR1 and CDR2 are MNHEY and SVGAGI. CDR3 in DNA: TGTGCCAGCAGTTACCAGGGGGACTACTATGGCTACACCTTC. Translation: CASSYQGDYYGYTF.

This clone was recorded a few times. The gene calls are TRBV28 and TRBJ2-7; D gene unclear. Trimming cost V 5 bases and J 3 bases, with 2 bases left between them. The CDR3 runs 10 residues. Germline CDR1 and CDR2: MDHEN and SYDVKM. The CDR3 DNA sequence: TGTGCCAGCAGTCTCTACGAGCAGTACTTC. It is translated as CASSLYEQYF. The full variable domain, its missing parts supplied by reference TRBV28 and TRBJ2-7, is DVKVTQSSRYLVKRTGEKVFLECVQDMDHENMFWYRQDPGLGLRLIYFSYDVKMKEKGDIPEGYSVSREKKERFSLILESASTNQTSMYLCASSLYEQYFGPGTRLTVT.